Below are 15 T cell receptor beta chains sequenced from a single sample in a study of T cell changes during pregnancy in multiple sclerosis. Here immunoSEQ multiplex PCR was the method, and the copy in TCRdb shows in-frame clones only, minus some. The repertoire holds more than 45,000 clones, 85% to 95% seen once, with more than 0.7% in the top ten. The specimen comprised CD4+ T cells from peripheral blood mononuclear cells, sampled in the second trimester of pregnancy. These receptors were obtained from a female donor in good health, enrolled as a control in a pregnancy study.

In its sample, this clone was seen once. This chain connects TRBV27 to TRBJ1-4, with 7 positions matching TRBD1. CDR1 is MNHEY, CDR2 SMNVEV, per germline (reference sequence). This CDR3 has 16 amino acids. The V and J ends lost 5 bases and 5 bases, in that order; junction bases with no gene match: 11. The CDR3 loop reads CASSPTPTGRNEKLFF. The CDR3 coding sequence is TGTGCCAGCAGTCCCACACCGACAGGGAGAAATGAAAAACTGTTTTTT.

The chain couples TRBV4-1 to TRBJ2-1, with TRBD2 matching over 8 bases. The germline V gene has CDR1 MGHRA and CDR2 YSYEKL. The trim removed 1 base at V and 10 bases at J, leaving 9 bases unmatched. CDR3 size: 15 residues. Here the CDR3 DNA reads TGCGCCAGCAGCCAAGTGGGCGGGAGGTTACGGGAGCAGTTCTTC. This translates into CASSQVGGRLREQFF.

The CDR3 sequence: CASSYPTTGELFF. CDR3 DNA sequence: TGTGCCAGCTCCTATCCCACGACCGGGGAGCTGTTTTTT. V and J are TRBV6-1 and TRBJ2-2; D gene uncertain. Looked up from germline, CDR1 is MNHNS and CDR2 is SASEGT. CDR3 length: 13 residues. The ends were cut back, 8 bases at V and 5 bases at J, with 12 bases in the middle.

The chain carries TRBV30 and TRBJ2-7; tentative D call: TRBD2 (6 bases). The germline CDR1 and CDR2 sequences are GTSNPN and SVGIG (reference sequence). The CDR3 has 13 residues. V dropped 3 bases and J dropped 1 base, with 10 bases sitting between them. The CDR3 here is CAWRAGRSYEQYF. The CDR3 nucleotides read TGTGCCTGGAGAGCAGGGAGGTCCTACGAGCAGTACTTC. The full variable domain, completed using reference TRBV30 and TRBJ2-7, is SQTIHQWPATLVQPVGSPLSLECTVEGTSNPNLYWYRQAAGRGLQLLFYSVGIGQISSEVPQNLSASRPQDRQFILSSKKLLLSDSGFYLCAWRAGRSYEQYFGPGTRLTVT.

This clone is a singleton in its sample. For the CDR3, the DNA is TGTGCCAGCAGCTTGGACGAGGACACTGAAGCTTTCTTT. Translated: CASSLDEDTEAFF. V is TRBV5-5 and J is TRBJ1-1; no firm D call. The V gene's germline CDR1 is SGHKS and CDR2 YYEKEE (reference sequence). The CDR3 consists of 13 residues. V lost 0 bases and J 3 bases, leaving 6 bases between the germline ends. Complete variable domain (other parts from reference TRBV5-5 and TRBJ1-1): DAGVTQSPTHLIKTRGQQVTLRCSPISGHKSVSWYQQVLGQGPQFIFQYYEKEERGRGNFPDRFSARQFPNYSSELNVNALLLGDSALYLCASSLDEDTEAFFGQGTRLTVV.

The chain is built from TRBV19 and TRBJ1-4; 7 bases fit TRBD1. V dropped 2 bases and J dropped 8; count of bases not matched to a gene: 5. The CDR3 is 14 amino acids. In germline, CDR1 is LNHDA, CDR2 SQIVND (reference sequence). This CDR3 is CASSIRAGGEKLFF. For the CDR3, the DNA is TGTGCCAGTAGTATAAGGGCAGGGGGAGAAAAACTGTTTTTT.

The chain is built from TRBV30 and TRBJ2-5, with 13 bases identical to TRBD2. CDR1 is GTSNPN and CDR2 is SVGIG in the germline V gene (reference sequence). CDR3 length: 16 amino acids. With V trimmed by 2 bases and J by 5 bases, 8 bases remained unmatched. The CDR3 sequence is CAWSWTSGRIGETQYF. In nucleotides, the CDR3 is TGTGCCTGGAGTTGGACTAGCGGGAGAATCGGGGAGACCCAGTACTTC.

This clone has a single count. The CDR3 protein is CASSPLGVQVNEKLFF. CDR3 DNA: TGCGCCAGCAGCCCCTTAGGGGTCCAGGTTAATGAAAAACTGTTTTTT. The chain uses TRBV5-1 and TRBJ1-4, with D possibly TRBD1 on 5 matching bases. Germline CDR1 reads SGHRS; CDR2 reads YFSETQ. Trimming stripped 4 bases from V and 4 bases from J, with 17 bases between. The CDR3 sequence is 16 residues long.

The J gene is TRBJ1-6, the V gene TRBV10-2, with 8 bases aligning to TRBD1. Germline V CDR1 and CDR2: WSHSY, SAAADI. This CDR3 contains 15 residues. V lost 3 bases, J lost 7 bases, and 5 bases stayed unmatched. CDR3 sequence (DNA): TGCGCCAGCAGTGAAATGGGGACAGGCAATTCACCCCTCCACTTT. Translation gives CASSEMGTGNSPLHF.

J is TRBJ2-7 and V is TRBV7-7, with 9 positions matching TRBD1. V lost 4 bases to trimming and J lost 1 base; unmatched junction nucleotides: 8. The CDR3 extends over 16 amino acids. In germline, CDR1 is SSHAT, CDR2 FNYEAQ (reference sequence). The CDR3 loop reads CASSSVRDRVSYEQYF. The CDR3 DNA sequence: TGTGCCAGCAGCTCCGTAAGGGACAGGGTTTCCTACGAGCAGTACTTC.

The chain combines TRBV5-1 with TRBJ1-1; D might be TRBD1 (5 bases). The CDR3 has 15 residues. The V end was cut by 0 bases, the J end by 5 bases, with 14 bases between. The germline CDR1 and CDR2 sequences are SGHRS and YFSETQ. In DNA, the CDR3 is TGCGCCAGCAGCTTGGATTCGGGGGTTTGGACTGAAGCTTTCTTT. This codes for CASSLDSGVWTEAFF.

This chain uses TRBV10-2 with TRBJ2-1; TRBD2 agrees at 9 bases. The V gene end was trimmed by 0 bases and the J gene end by 4 bases; junction bases not matched to a gene: 4. The CDR3 extends over 16 amino acids. Germline V gives CDR1 WSHSY, CDR2 SAAADI. This chain's CDR3 is CASSESASGDYNEQFF. The CDR3 DNA reads TGCGCCAGCAGTGAGTCCGCTAGCGGGGATTACAATGAGCAGTTCTTC.

V gene TRBV12-5 combines with J gene TRBJ1-2; D gene uncertain. Per germline, CDR1 LGHNT and CDR2 FRNRAP. The CDR3 covers 13 residues. The V end lost 0 bases, the J end lost 2 bases, and 4 bases lay between the germline ends. CDR3 in DNA: TGTGCTAGTGGTTTGGTACGGAACTATGGCTACACCTTC. This gives the protein CASGLVRNYGYTF. The complete variable domain, with remaining parts taken from reference TRBV12-5 and TRBJ1-2, reads DARVTQTPRHKVTEMGQEVTMRCQPILGHNTVFWYRQTMMQGLELLAYFRNRAPLDDSGMPKDRFSAEMPDATLATLKIQPSEPRDSAVYFCASGLVRNYGYTFGSGTRLTVV.

The gene calls are TRBV4-2 and TRBJ2-3; 8 bases line up with TRBD2. The germline V gene has CDR1 LGHNA and CDR2 YNFKEQ. The V and J ends lost 1 base and 6 bases, in that order; junction bases with no gene match: 9. This CDR3 spans 16 amino acids. CDR3 region: CASSQGLAERGDTQYF. The CDR3 coding sequence is TGTGCCAGCAGCCAAGGTCTAGCGGAGCGGGGGGATACGCAGTATTTT.

The rearrangement links TRBV9 to TRBJ2-2; the D gene is possibly TRBD1 (6 bases). The germline V gene encodes CDR1 SGDLS and CDR2 YYNGEE. V was pared by 4 bases and J by 6 bases, with 16 bases between. The CDR3 covers 15 residues. CDR3 amino acids: CASSSLGAGSGELFF. For the CDR3, the DNA is TGTGCCAGCAGCTCCTTGGGGGCAGGGTCCGGGGAGCTGTTTTTT.